By share, the clone carrying this T cell receptor beta chain ranks as medium-sized. Its cognate antigen is unknown. V lost 1 base to trimming and J lost 8 bases; unmatched junction nucleotides: 11. Germline CDR1 and CDR2: SGHNT and YYREEE (reference sequence). The CDR3 is 15 residues long. PCR was performed using 60 Vbeta and 13 Jbeta primers. Clones were sequenced by immunoSEQ multiplex PCR, and TCRdb holds only the in-frame ones, with some missing. The data show 150,000 to 170,000 clones, approximately 80% seen once. The data are from a study of cytomegalovirus exposure and HLA in healthy donors. Study context: Of the donors genotyped, 300 to 500 in all, about 81% fell in the Caucasian-associated ancestry cluster. Study results and limitations: According to the study, 160 or so TCR beta chains were cytomegalovirus-associated.

The sample comprised PBMCs. The sequence derives from a man aged 25-45 years in good health and CMV-seropositive. V usage is TRBV5-4 and J usage is TRBJ1-2, with 7 bases that match TRBD1. The CDR3 DNA reads as TGTGCCAGCAGCTTGCCAACCGGAGGGGGCCCAGGCTACACCTTC. As protein: CASSLPTGGGPGYTF.